This is a list of T cell receptor beta chains from one sample in a study of CD8+ T cells in alopecia areata. The assay was immunoSEQ multiplex PCR, and TCRdb's table has in-frame clones only and misses some. In the table there are around 190,000 clones, more than 55% of which are singletons. The sequences come from CD4+ T cells sorted from blood, collected at week 4, from a patient treated with tofacitinib. The receptors here all came from a human donor with alopecia areata. CDR3s include the opening cysteine and the closing phenylalanine or tryptophan. Fields, in order: J gene, clone size, V gene, CDR3 length, D gene, CDR3 protein, CDR3 DNA. D genes are given only for firm matches. Clone size is given for some rows only: seen once, a few or many times, or a class if the clone is expanded.

>TRBJ2-5|.|TRBV29-1|12|.
CSVSQTRETQYF
TGCAGCGTAAGCCAGACTCGAGAGACCCAGTACTTC
>TRBJ2-2|.|TRBV5-4|14|.
CASSYTGRTGELFF
TGTGCCAGCAGCTACACAGGGAGGACCGGGGAGCTGTTTTTT
>TRBJ2-1|.|TRBV27|14|TRBD2
CASRLGLAVNEQFF
TGTGCCAGCAGACTGGGACTAGCGGTCAATGAGCAGTTCTTC
>TRBJ1-2|.|TRBV9|15|.
CASSVATGFHYGYTF
TGTGCCAGCAGCGTAGCTACCGGATTCCACTATGGCTACACCTTC
>TRBJ1-2|.|TRBV19|12|TRBD1
CASVDRSYGYTF
TGTGCCAGTGTGGACAGGTCCTATGGCTACACCTTC
>TRBJ2-5|.|TRBV15|21|TRBD2
CATSSRLGTSVRPVGEETQYF
TGTGCCACCAGCAGCAGACTTGGGACTAGCGTCCGTCCAGTAGGTGAAGAGACCCAGTACTTC
>TRBJ2-5|few|TRBV5-6|18|TRBD2
CASSLGLAGEGPTETQYF
TGTGCCAGCAGTTTGGGACTAGCGGGAGAGGGGCCAACAGAGACCCAGTACTTC
>TRBJ2-5|.|TRBV4-1|15|.
CASSQPGTGQETQYF
TGCGCCAGCAGCCAACCGGGGACTGGGCAAGAGACCCAGTACTTC
>TRBJ1-2|once|TRBV5-4|14|TRBD1
CASSSVRQGYGYTF
TGTGCCAGCAGCTCGGTCCGACAGGGCTATGGCTACACCTTC
>TRBJ2-5|.|TRBV30|13|TRBD2
CAWSVLAEETQYF
TGTGCCTGGAGTGTACTAGCGGAAGAGACCCAGTACTTC
>TRBJ1-2|.|TRBV28|13|TRBD1
CASSPGGAHGYTF
TGTGCCAGCAGTCCAGGGGGCGCTCATGGCTACACCTTC
>TRBJ2-5|once|TRBV29-1|11|TRBD2
CSVPGGETQYF
TGCAGCGTCCCGGGGGGGGAGACCCAGTACTTC
>TRBJ2-3|.|TRBV4-2|14|.
CASSQGTSTDTQYF
TGTGCCAGCAGCCAAGGGACTAGCACAGATACGCAGTATTTT
>TRBJ1-2|.|TRBV2|13|.
CASSEGDNYGYTF
TGTGCCAGCAGCGAGGGGGATAACTATGGCTACACCTTC
>TRBJ1-1|few|TRBV5-4|13|TRBD1
CASSLQGGAGAFF
TGTGCCAGCAGCTTGCAAGGGGGCGCGGGGGCTTTCTTT
>TRBJ2-3|.|TRBV19|12|.
CASTNPGEDSSF
TGTGCCAGTACTAACCCGGGGGAGGACTCTTCTTTT
>TRBJ1-3|few|TRBV13|13|.
CASSSSGGNTIYF
TGTGCCAGCAGCTCTTCGGGTGGAAACACCATATATTTT
>TRBJ2-7|.|TRBV6-5|15|.
CASSKQGRSGHEQYF
TGTGCCAGCAGCAAACAGGGAAGATCAGGACACGAGCAGTACTTC
>TRBJ2-5|.|TRBV5-1|14|TRBD1
CASNDRASRETQYF
TGCGCCAGCAACGACAGGGCAAGTCGAGAGACCCAGTACTTC
>TRBJ1-1|.|TRBV15|15|TRBD1
CATSTDRVLNTEAFF
TGTGCCACCAGCACGGACAGGGTCTTGAACACTGAAGCTTTCTTT
>TRBJ2-6|once|TRBV19|16|.
CASSIAGDSGANVLTF
TGTGCCAGTAGTATAGCCGGCGACTCTGGGGCCAACGTCCTGACTTTC
>TRBJ2-5|.|TRBV27|18|TRBD2
CASSLSGLAGGNQETQYF
TGTGCCAGCAGTCTCTCAGGACTAGCAGGAGGGAACCAAGAGACCCAGTACTTC
>TRBJ1-1|once|TRBV25-1|14|.
CASSVPGVNTEAFF
TGTGCCAGCAGTGTCCCGGGGGTGAACACTGAAGCTTTCTTT
>TRBJ2-1|.|TRBV30|13|.
CAWSGTLYNEQFF
TGTGCCTGGAGTGGGACTCTGTACAATGAGCAGTTCTTC
>TRBJ2-7|once|TRBV5-1|14|.
CATQTWDTSYEQYF
TGCGCCACACAAACCTGGGACACATCCTACGAGCAGTACTTC
>TRBJ2-1|.|TRBV11-2|16|TRBD2
CASSFTSGRALDEQFF
TGTGCCAGCAGCTTCACTAGCGGGAGGGCCTTGGATGAGCAGTTCTTC
>TRBJ1-1|.|TRBV4-1|13|.
CASSQDQLGKAFF
TGCGCCAGCAGCCAAGATCAATTGGGGAAAGCTTTCTTT
>TRBJ2-6|.|TRBV6-6|14|TRBD1
CASTLDRERNVLTF
TGTGCCAGCACCTTGGACAGGGAGCGGAACGTCCTGACTTTC
>TRBJ1-2|.|TRBV30|13|.
CAWTQGLDYGYTF
TGTGCCTGGACCCAGGGACTTGACTATGGCTACACCTTC
>TRBJ2-7|.|TRBV28|15|TRBD1
CASSSAGTGTGEQYF
TGTGCCAGCAGTTCCGCCGGGACAGGGACGGGGGAGCAGTACTTC
>TRBJ2-1|few|TRBV7-2|15|TRBD2
CASSSGLVSYNEQFF
TGTGCCAGCAGCTCCGGACTAGTCTCCTACAATGAGCAGTTCTTC
>TRBJ2-7|.|TRBV11-2|15|.
CASSPAVSSSYEQYF
TGTGCCAGCAGCCCGGCGGTTTCCAGCTCCTACGAGCAGTACTTC
>TRBJ2-1|.|TRBV5-1|16|TRBD2
CASSLATGTKVWEQFF
TGCGCCAGCAGCTTAGCTACCGGGACTAAGGTTTGGGAGCAGTTCTTC
>TRBJ1-2|few|TRBV6-1|11|.
CASSEGYGYTF
TGTGCCAGCAGTGAAGGGTATGGCTACACCTTC
>TRBJ2-1|.|TRBV29-1|13|.
CSVENRVANEQFF
TGCAGCGTTGAGAACAGGGTCGCCAATGAGCAGTTCTTC
>TRBJ2-5|.|TRBV7-9|13|TRBD2
CASSPLAEETQYF
TGTGCCAGCAGCCCTCTAGCGGAAGAGACCCAGTACTTC
>TRBJ1-2|.|TRBV7-9|15|TRBD1
CASSQGDRGRNGYTF
TGTGCCAGCAGCCAAGGGGACAGGGGGCGCAATGGCTACACCTTC
>TRBJ2-2|.|TRBV9|14|TRBD1
CASSVRGQGGELFF
TGTGCCAGCAGCGTAAGGGGGCAAGGCGGGGAGCTGTTTTTT
>TRBJ1-1|.|TRBV7-9|15|.
CASSLVGTVNTEAFF
TGTGCCAGCAGCTTAGTCGGGACGGTGAACACTGAAGCTTTCTTT
>TRBJ2-7|once|TRBV25-1|16|.
CASSEIGAASSYEQYF
TGTGCCAGCAGTGAAATTGGGGCCGCAAGCTCCTACGAGCAGTACTTC
>TRBJ2-7|.|TRBV20-1|11|.
CSARQGNEQYF
TGCAGTGCTAGACAGGGGAACGAGCAGTACTTC
>TRBJ1-1|.|TRBV29-1|13|.
CSVGRNLNTEAFF
TGCAGCGTTGGGAGGAATTTGAACACTGAAGCTTTCTTT
>TRBJ2-4|.|TRBV15|15|.
CATSRQGSGKNIQYF
TGTGCCACCAGCAGGCAGGGATCGGGCAAAAACATTCAGTACTTC
>TRBJ2-7|.|TRBV30|14|.
CAWSVARPPYEQYF
TGTGCCTGGAGTGTAGCCAGGCCTCCCTACGAGCAGTACTTC
>TRBJ2-1|.|TRBV7-2|15|TRBD2
CASSPSGSGYNEQFF
TGTGCCAGCAGCCCTAGCGGGAGTGGCTACAATGAGCAGTTCTTC
>TRBJ2-1|.|TRBV30|11|.
CAWSLTGEQFF
TGTGCCTGGAGTCTAACTGGGGAGCAGTTCTTC
>TRBJ1-5|few|TRBV10-3|15|.
CAISEGWQGQQPQHF
TGTGCCATCAGTGAGGGTTGGCAGGGCCAGCAGCCCCAGCATTTT
>TRBJ1-2|.|TRBV25-1|13|.
CASRDTKNYGYTF
TGTGCCAGCAGAGATACAAAGAACTATGGCTACACCTTC
>TRBJ2-5|once|TRBV6-5|14|TRBD2
CASRGGSGAETQYF
TGTGCCAGCAGGGGGGGGTCGGGTGCGGAGACCCAGTACTTC
>TRBJ2-5|.|TRBV29-1|12|TRBD1
CSGDRAEETQYF
TGCAGCGGGGACAGGGCGGAAGAGACCCAGTACTTC